This entry concerns a single TCR beta chain. Its antigen is as yet unknown. Clones were sequenced by immunoSEQ multiplex PCR, and TCRdb holds only the in-frame ones, with some missing. Of some 27,000 clones listed, 87% were seen once; the top ten hold roughly 19%. The data are from a study of lymphopenia after photon versus proton radiotherapy. Study-wide points: A bigger post-nadir fall in TCR diversity correlated inversely with survival time in deceased patients. Post-nadir diversity loss with photons came from oligoclonal expansion, particularly CD8+ Temra cells. Authors raise, but do not show, better survival with proton therapy. Photon-treated patients lost naive T cells and TCR diversity; proton-treated stayed stable.

The CDR3 sequence is 16 residues long. Germline CDR1 is MNHEY and CDR2 is SMNVEV (reference sequence). V was trimmed by 0 bases and J by 3 bases, leaving 11 bases between them. This TCR was sampled from a man aged 45 to 65 with gastric cancer. The chain is built from TRBV27 and TRBJ2-2; D is unclear. This sample comprised peripheral blood, obtained from a patient treated with photon-based radiotherapy. Here the CDR3 reads CASSLSQQIHTGELFF. CDR3 nucleotide sequence: TGTGCCAGCAGTTTATCTCAGCAGATTCACACCGGGGAGCTGTTTTTT.